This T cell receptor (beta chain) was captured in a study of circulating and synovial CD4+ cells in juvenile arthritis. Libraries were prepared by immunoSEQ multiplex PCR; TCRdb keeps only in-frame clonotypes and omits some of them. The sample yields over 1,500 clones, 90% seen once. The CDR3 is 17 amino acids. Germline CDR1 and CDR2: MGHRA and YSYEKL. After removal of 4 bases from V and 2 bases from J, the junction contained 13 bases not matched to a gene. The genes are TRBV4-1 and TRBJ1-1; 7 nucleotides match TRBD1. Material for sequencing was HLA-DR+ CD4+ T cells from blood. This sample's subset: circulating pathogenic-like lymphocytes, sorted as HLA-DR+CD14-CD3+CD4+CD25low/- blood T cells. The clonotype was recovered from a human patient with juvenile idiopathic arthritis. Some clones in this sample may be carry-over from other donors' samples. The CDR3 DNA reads TGCGCCAGCAGCCCTTCCCGACAGGGTGGGTTCAACACTGAAGCTTTCTTT. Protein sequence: CASSPSRQGGFNTEAFF.